The T cell receptor beta chain described here comes from a study of T cell responses to AZD1222 COVID-19 vaccine. Turning to this clone: Its specificity is not known.

This CDR3 region has 14 residues. The germline gives CDR1 LNHDA, CDR2 SQIVND (reference sequence). V lost 5 bases and J 1 base, leaving 12 bases between the germline ends. Broader study findings: Baseline antibody screening turned up just a handful of seropositive AZD1222 recipients.

Method: immunoSEQ multiplex PCR; TCRdb's copy keeps in-frame clones and lacks some. The repertoire holds around 100,000 clones, with about 88% as singletons. The chain is built from TRBV19 and TRBJ2-7; D unresolved. This receptor was identified in an adult in good health. Material: peripheral blood, obtained on day 0 of AZD1222 vaccination. The DNA for the CDR3 is TGTGCCAGTAGTGTCGCTCCAGGATCCTACGAGCAGTACTTC. Its translation: CASSVAPGSYEQYF.